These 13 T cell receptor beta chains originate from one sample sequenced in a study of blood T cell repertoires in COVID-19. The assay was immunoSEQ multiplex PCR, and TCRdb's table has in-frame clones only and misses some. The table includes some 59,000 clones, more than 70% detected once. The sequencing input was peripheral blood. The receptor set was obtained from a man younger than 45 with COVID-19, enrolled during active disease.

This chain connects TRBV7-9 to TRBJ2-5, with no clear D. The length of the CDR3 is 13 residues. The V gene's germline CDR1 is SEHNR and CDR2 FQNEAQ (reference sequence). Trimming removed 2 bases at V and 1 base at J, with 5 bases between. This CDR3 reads CASSLNSQETQYF. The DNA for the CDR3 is TGTGCCAGCAGCTTAAACAGCCAAGAGACCCAGTACTTC.

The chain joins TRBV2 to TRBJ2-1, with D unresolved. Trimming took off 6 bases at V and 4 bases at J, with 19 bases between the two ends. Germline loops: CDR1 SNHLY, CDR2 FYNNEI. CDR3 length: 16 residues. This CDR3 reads CASSGSGSTIYNEQFF. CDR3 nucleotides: TGTGCCAGCAGCGGGTCCGGGTCCACGATATACAATGAGCAGTTCTTC.

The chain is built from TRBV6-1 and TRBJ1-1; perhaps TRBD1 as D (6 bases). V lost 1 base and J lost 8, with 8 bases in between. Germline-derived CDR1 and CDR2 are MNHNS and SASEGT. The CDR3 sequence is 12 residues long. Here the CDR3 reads CASSEVGTEAFF. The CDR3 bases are TGTGCCAGCAGTGAAGTAGGGACAGAAGCTTTCTTT.

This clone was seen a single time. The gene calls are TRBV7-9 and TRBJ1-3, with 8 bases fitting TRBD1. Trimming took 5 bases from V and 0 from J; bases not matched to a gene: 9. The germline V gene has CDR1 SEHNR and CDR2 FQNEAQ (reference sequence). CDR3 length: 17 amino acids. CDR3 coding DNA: TGTGCCAGCAGCGGCCGACAGGGGCTACTCTCTGGAAACACCATATATTTT. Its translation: CASSGRQGLLSGNTIYF.

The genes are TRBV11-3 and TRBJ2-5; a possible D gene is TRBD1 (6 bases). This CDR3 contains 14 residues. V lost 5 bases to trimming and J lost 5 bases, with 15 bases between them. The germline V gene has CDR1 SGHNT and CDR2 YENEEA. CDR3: CASSPGQSGETQYF. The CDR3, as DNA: TGTGCCAGCAGCCCTGGACAGAGTGGGGAGACCCAGTACTTC.

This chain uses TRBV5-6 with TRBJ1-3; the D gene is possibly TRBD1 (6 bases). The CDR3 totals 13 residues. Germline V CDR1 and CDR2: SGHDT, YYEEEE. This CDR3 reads CAAGAGVGNTIYF. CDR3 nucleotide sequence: TGTGCGGCGGGGGCAGGGGTCGGAAACACCATATATTTT.

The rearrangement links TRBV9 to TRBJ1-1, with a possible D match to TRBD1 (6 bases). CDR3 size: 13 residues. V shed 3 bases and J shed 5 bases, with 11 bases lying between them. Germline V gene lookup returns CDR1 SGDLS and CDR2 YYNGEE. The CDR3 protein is CASSEGGGTEAFF. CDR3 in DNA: TGTGCCAGCAGCGAAGGGGGTGGGACTGAAGCTTTCTTT.

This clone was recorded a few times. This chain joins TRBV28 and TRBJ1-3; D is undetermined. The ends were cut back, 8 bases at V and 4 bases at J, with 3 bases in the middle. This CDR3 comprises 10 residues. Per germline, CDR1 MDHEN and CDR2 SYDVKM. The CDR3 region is CASSGNTIYF. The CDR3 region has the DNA TGTGCCAGCTCAGGAAACACCATATATTTT.

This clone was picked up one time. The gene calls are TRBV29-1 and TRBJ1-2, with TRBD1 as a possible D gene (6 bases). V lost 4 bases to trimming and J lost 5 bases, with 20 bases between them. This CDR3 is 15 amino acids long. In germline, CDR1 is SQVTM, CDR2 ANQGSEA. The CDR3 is CSVGVGTGGAYGYTF. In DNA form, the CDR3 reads TGCAGCGTTGGGGTCGGAACCGGGGGGGCTTATGGCTACACCTTC. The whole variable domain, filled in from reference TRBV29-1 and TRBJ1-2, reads SAVISQKPSRDICQRGTSLTIQCQVDSQVTMMFWYRQQPGQSLTLIATANQGSEATYESGFVIDKFPISRPNLTFSTLTVSNMSPEDSSIYLCSVGVGTGGAYGYTFGSGTRLTVV.

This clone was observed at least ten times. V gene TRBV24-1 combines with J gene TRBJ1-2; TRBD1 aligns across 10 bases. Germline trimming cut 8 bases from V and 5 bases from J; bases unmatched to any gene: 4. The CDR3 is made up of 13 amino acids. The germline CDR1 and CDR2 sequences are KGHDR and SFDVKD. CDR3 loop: CATISDRGYGYTF. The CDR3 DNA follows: TGTGCCACCATTTCGGACAGGGGGTATGGCTACACCTTC.

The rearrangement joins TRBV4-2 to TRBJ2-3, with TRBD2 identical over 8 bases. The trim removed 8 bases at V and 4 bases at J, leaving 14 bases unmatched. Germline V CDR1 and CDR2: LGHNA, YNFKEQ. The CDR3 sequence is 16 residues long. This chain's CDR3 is CASRSQHGLASDTQYF. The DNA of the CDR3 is TGTGCCAGCCGCTCCCAGCACGGACTAGCTTCAGATACGCAGTATTTT.

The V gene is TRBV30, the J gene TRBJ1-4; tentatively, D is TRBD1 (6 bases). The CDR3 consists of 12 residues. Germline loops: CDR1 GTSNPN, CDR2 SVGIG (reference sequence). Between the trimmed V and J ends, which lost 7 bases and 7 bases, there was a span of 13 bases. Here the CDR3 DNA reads TGTGCCTTTCATAGGGGGGGTGAAAAACTGTTTTTT. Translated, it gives CAFHRGGEKLFF. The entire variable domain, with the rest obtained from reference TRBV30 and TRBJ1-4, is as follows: SQTIHQWPATLVQPVGSPLSLECTVEGTSNPNLYWYRQAAGRGLQLLFYSVGIGQISSEVPQNLSASRPQDRQFILSSKKLLLSDSGFYLCAFHRGGEKLFFGSGTQLSVL.

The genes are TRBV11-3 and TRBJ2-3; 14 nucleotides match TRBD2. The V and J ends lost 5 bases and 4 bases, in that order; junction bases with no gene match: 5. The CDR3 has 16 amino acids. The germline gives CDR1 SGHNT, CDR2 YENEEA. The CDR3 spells CASSLWTSGRSDTQYF. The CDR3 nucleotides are TGTGCCAGCAGCCTCTGGACTAGCGGGAGGTCAGATACGCAGTATTTT. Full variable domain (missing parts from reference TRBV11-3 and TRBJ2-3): EAGVVQSPRYKIIEKKQPVAFWCNPISGHNTLYWYLQNLGQGPELLIRYENEEAVDDSQLPKDRFSAERLKGVDSTLKIQPAELGDSAVYLCASSLWTSGRSDTQYFGPGTRLTVL.